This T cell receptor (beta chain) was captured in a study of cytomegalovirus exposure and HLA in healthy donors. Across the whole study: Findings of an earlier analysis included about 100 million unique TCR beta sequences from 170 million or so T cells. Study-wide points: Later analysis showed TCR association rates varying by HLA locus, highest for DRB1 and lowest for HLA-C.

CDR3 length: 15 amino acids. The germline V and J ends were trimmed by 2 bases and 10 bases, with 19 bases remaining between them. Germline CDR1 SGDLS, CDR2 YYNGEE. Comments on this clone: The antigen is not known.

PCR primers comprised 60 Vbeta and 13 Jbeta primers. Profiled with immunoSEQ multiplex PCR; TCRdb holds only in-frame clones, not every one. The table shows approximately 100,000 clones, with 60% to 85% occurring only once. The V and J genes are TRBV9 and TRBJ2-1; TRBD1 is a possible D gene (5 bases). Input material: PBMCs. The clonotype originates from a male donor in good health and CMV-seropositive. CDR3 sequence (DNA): TGTGCCAGCAGCGTGGGGCTAGGTCGCTTAGGGGAGCAGTTCTTC. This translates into CASSVGLGRLGEQFF.